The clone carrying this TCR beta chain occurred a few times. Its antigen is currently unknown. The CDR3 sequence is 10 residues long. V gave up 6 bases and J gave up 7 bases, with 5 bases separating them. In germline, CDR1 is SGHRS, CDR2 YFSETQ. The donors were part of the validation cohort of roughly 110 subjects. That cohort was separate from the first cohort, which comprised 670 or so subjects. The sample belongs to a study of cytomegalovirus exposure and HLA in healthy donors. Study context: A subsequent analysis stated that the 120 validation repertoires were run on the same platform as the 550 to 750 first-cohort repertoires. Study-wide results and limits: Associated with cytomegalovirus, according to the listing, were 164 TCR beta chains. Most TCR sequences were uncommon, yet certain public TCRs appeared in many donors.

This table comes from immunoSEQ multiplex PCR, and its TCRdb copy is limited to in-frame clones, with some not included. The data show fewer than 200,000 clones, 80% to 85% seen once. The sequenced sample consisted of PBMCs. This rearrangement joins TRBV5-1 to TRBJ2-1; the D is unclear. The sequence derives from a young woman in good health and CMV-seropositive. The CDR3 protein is CASTRNEQFF. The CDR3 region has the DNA TGCGCCAGCACCAGGAATGAGCAGTTCTTC.